This T cell receptor (beta chain) stems from a study of control samples from healthy donors and cancer patients. The CDR3 loop spans 11 amino acids. CDR1 SEHNR and CDR2 FQNEAQ come from the germline V gene (reference sequence). Deletions cut 7 bases from V and 5 bases from J, with 8 bases between. The table came from immunoSEQ multiplex PCR; TCRdb's copy has only in-frame clones and leaves some out. Here the sample spans around 83,000 clones, over 85% being singletons. This receptor was obtained from a woman aged 40 to 50 with lung cancer. The genes are TRBV7-9 and TRBJ2-5; unclear D gene. The sequenced sample consisted of PBMCs. Written as DNA, the CDR3 is TGTGCCAGCACCTTTGAGGAGACCCAGTACTTC. It yields the protein CASTFEETQYF.